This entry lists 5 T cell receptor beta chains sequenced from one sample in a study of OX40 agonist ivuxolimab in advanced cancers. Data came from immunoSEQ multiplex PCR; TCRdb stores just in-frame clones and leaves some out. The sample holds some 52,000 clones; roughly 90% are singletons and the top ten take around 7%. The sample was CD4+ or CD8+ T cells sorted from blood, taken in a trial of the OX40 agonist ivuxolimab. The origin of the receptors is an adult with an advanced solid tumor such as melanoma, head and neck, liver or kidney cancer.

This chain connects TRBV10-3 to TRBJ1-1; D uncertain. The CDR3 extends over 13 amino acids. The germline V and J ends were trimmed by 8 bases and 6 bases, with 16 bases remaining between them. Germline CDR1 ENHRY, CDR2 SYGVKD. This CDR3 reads CAIWEGATAEAFF. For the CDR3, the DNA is TGTGCCATCTGGGAGGGCGCGACCGCTGAAGCTTTCTTT.

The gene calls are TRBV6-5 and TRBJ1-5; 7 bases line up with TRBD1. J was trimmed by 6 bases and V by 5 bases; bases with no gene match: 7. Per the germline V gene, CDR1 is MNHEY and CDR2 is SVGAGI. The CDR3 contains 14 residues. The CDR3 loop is CASSTEGGRQPQHF. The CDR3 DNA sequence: TGTGCCAGCAGTACGGAAGGGGGCCGTCAGCCCCAGCATTTT.

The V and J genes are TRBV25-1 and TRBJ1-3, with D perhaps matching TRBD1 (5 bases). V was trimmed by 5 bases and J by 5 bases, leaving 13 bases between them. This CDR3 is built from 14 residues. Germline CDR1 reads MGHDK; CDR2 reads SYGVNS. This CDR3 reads CASSIGTERNTIYF. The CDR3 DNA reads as TGTGCCAGCAGTATCGGGACCGAGCGAAACACCATATATTTT.

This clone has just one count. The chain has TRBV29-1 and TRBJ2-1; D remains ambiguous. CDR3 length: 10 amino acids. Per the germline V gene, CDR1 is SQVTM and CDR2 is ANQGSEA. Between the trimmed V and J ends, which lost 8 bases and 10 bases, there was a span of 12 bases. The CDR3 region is CSYGEVEQFF. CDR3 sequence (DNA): TGCAGCTACGGCGAAGTAGAGCAGTTCTTC.

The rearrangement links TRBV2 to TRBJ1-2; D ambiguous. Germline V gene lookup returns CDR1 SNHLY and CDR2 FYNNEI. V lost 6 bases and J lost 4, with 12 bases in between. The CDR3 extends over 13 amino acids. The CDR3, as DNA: TGTGCCAGCAGGATTTTAGGGTCCTATGGCTACACCTTC. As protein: CASRILGSYGYTF. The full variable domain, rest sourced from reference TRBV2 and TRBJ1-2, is EPEVTQTPSHQVTQMGQEVILRCVPISNHLYFYWYRQILGQKVEFLVSFYNNEISEKSEIFDDQFSVERPDGSNFTLKIRSTKLEDSAMYFCASRILGSYGYTFGSGTRLTVV.